The next 15 T cell receptor beta chains were all read from a single sample in a study of cytomegalovirus exposure and HLA in healthy donors listed by TCRdb under 2017. Receptor libraries were prepared by the immunoSEQ multiplex PCR assay. For the multiplex PCR, a mixture combining 60 forward primers for TCR Vbeta segments and 13 reverse primers for TCR Jbeta segments was used. TCRdb carries this immuneACCESS record with in-frame sequences only. Its versions omit some clonotypes, under half of them owing to an unresolved V gene in the studies checked, with the rest unexplained. Per the sample table, the count is under 70,000 clones. Together, the top ten hold 2% to 3% of the sample. The sequencing input was PBMCs. The source is a female donor in good health and CMV-seropositive.

The chain has TRBV6-5 and TRBJ1-6; a possible D gene is TRBD1 (5 bases). This CDR3 has 13 amino acids. Trimming stripped 5 bases from V and 6 bases from J, with 8 bases between. CDR1 and CDR2 from the germline V gene are MNHEY and SVGAGI. The CDR3 loop is CASSRQGNSPLHF. CDR3 nucleotides: TGTGCCAGCAGTAGGCAGGGTAATTCACCCCTCCACTTT.

Remarks on this clone: Germline is not matched at one junction end, which may reflect a read error. Other DNA variants within this sample encode the same CDR3. The chain employs TRBV6-5 and TRBJ1-6, with 8 bases lining up with TRBD1. The germline V gene has CDR1 MNHEY and CDR2 SVGAGI. The CDR3 covers 15 residues. The CDR3 nucleotides are TGTGCCAGCAGTTTCGGACAGGGTGAAAATTCACCCCTACACTTT. Translated, it gives CASSFGQGENSPLHF.

V is TRBV28 and J is TRBJ1-4; a weak D match, TRBD1 (5 bases). Trimming pared 3 bases from V and 0 bases from J, leaving 11 bases between. Germline CDR1 and CDR2: MDHEN and SYDVKM. The CDR3 totals 16 residues. The CDR3 DNA sequence: TGTGCCAGCAGTTTGTCCGGGGGAGCAACTAATGAAAAACTGTTTTTT. It translates to CASSLSGGATNEKLFF.

DNA of the CDR3: TGTGCCAGCAGTTACGGACTAAGGACTGAAGCTTTCTTT. Amino acid sequence: CASSYGLRTEAFF. The chain carries TRBV6-5 and TRBJ1-1; D call uncertain. Germline V lookup: CDR1 MNHEY, CDR2 SVGAGI. Trimming cost V 2 bases and J 5 bases, with 9 bases left between them. The CDR3 contains 13 residues.

The chain employs TRBV7-9 and TRBJ1-3, with D hard to call. This CDR3 comprises 16 residues. The ends were cut back, 1 base at V and 0 bases at J, with 10 bases in the middle. The germline CDR1 and CDR2 sequences are SEHNR and FQNEAQ (reference sequence). The CDR3 region is CASSLELTGSGNTIYF. CDR3 nucleotide sequence: TGTGCCAGCAGCTTAGAACTTACCGGCTCTGGAAACACCATATATTTT.

J is TRBJ1-5 and V is TRBV6-1; a weak D match, TRBD1 (6 bases). V dropped 5 bases and J dropped 0 bases, with 11 bases sitting between them. Per germline, CDR1 MNHNS and CDR2 SASEGT. This CDR3 region has 15 residues. The CDR3 coding sequence is TGTGCCAGCAGTAGGACAGCCTATAGCAATCAGCCCCAGCATTTT. As protein: CASSRTAYSNQPQHF.

The chain has TRBV4-1 and TRBJ2-1; possible D gene TRBD2, 6 bases. The CDR3 has 14 residues. V was pared by 4 bases and J by 4 bases, with 11 bases between. Germline CDR1 is MGHRA and CDR2 is YSYEKL. CDR3 sequence reads: CASSPGTVYNEQFF. CDR3 in DNA: TGCGCCAGCAGCCCCGGGACTGTATACAATGAGCAGTTCTTC.

The chain joins TRBV28 to TRBJ1-3; maybe TRBD1 (6 bases). The CDR3 runs to 15 residues. V shed 9 bases and J shed 0 bases, with 15 bases lying between them. Germline lookup yields CDR1 MDHEN and CDR2 SYDVKM. CDR3 nucleotide sequence: TGTGCCAGTTTTTGGACAGCCTCCTCTGGAAACACCATATATTTT. Translating gives CASFWTASSGNTIYF. Complete variable domain (other parts from reference TRBV28 and TRBJ1-3): DVKVTQSSRYLVKRTGEKVFLECVQDMDHENMFWYRQDPGLGLRLIYFSYDVKMKEKGDIPEGYSVSREKKERFSLILESASTNQTSMYLCASFWTASSGNTIYFGEGSWLTVV.

V and J are TRBV6-5 and TRBJ2-7; 10 positions match TRBD1. CDR1 and CDR2 from the germline V gene are MNHEY and SVGAGI. The CDR3 has 15 residues. The V gene end was trimmed by 6 bases and the J gene end by 0 bases; junction bases not matched to a gene: 5. In DNA, the CDR3 is TGTGCCAGCAGCCGGGACAGGGGAGACTCCTACGAGCAGTACTTC. This codes for CASSRDRGDSYEQYF.

This chain connects TRBV9 to TRBJ1-1; possible D gene TRBD1, 5 bases. The germline V and J ends were trimmed by 7 bases and 4 bases, with 17 bases remaining between them. The length of the CDR3 is 14 residues. The V gene's germline CDR1 is SGDLS and CDR2 YYNGEE. CDR3 residues: CASRQWEGSTEAFF. The CDR3 DNA reads TGTGCCAGCCGCCAGTGGGAGGGGAGCACTGAAGCTTTCTTT. The full variable domain, with the rest looked up from reference TRBV9 and TRBJ1-1, is DSGVTQTPKHLITATGQRVTLRCSPRSGDLSVYWYQQSLDQGLQFLIQYYNGEERAKGNILERFSAQQFPDLHSELNLSSLELGDSALYFCASRQWEGSTEAFFGQGTRLTVV.

The V call is TRBV10-3, the J call TRBJ2-3; no reliable D call. With 10 bases removed from V and 6 bases from J, the gap between germline ends came to 11 bases. CDR3 length equals 11 residues. CDR1 ENHRY and CDR2 SYGVKD come from the germline V gene. The CDR3 sequence: CATARSDTQYF. Here the CDR3 DNA reads TGTGCCACGGCGAGGTCGGATACGCAGTATTTT.

CDR3 DNA sequence: TGTGCCTGGAGTCCCGGGGTCGGGACCCAGTACTTC. Encoded protein: CAWSPGVGTQYF. V gene TRBV30 combines with J gene TRBJ2-5; maybe TRBD2 (5 bases). The length of the CDR3 is 12 residues. V dropped 2 bases and J dropped 7 bases, with 11 bases sitting between them. Germline V gene lookup returns CDR1 GTSNPN and CDR2 SVGIG (reference sequence).

V is TRBV7-6 and J is TRBJ2-2; no clear D. The CDR3 is 14 residues long. V was trimmed by 0 bases and J by 4 bases, leaving 6 bases between them. Germline assignment: CDR1 SGHVS and CDR2 FNYEAQ. The CDR3 reads CASSLAPGTGELFF. DNA of the CDR3: TGTGCCAGCAGCTTAGCGCCCGGCACCGGGGAGCTGTTTTTT.

The genes are TRBV6-1 and TRBJ2-5; 8 bases match TRBD1. Looked up from germline, CDR1 is MNHNS and CDR2 is SASEGT. J was trimmed by 2 bases and V by 4 bases; bases with no gene match: 6. This CDR3 comprises 15 residues. CDR3 region: CASSGGDRKQETQYF. Written as DNA, the CDR3 is TGTGCCAGCAGTGGGGGGGACAGGAAACAAGAGACCCAGTACTTC.

This chain links TRBV27 with TRBJ1-4, with 10 bases aligning to TRBD1. The CDR3 totals 14 residues. Germline V gene lookup returns CDR1 MNHEY and CDR2 SMNVEV (reference sequence). With 6 bases clipped from V and 8 bases from J, the junction kept 6 bases outside the gene matches. The CDR3 region is CASSWDRGGEKLFF. Written as DNA, the CDR3 is TGTGCCAGCAGCTGGGACAGGGGTGGGGAAAAACTGTTTTTT.